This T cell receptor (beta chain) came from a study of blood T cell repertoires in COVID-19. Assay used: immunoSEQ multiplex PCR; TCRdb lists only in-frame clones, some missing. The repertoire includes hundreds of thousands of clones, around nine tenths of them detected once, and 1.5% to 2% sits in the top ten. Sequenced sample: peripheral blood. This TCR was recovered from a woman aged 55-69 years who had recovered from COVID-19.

The CDR3: CASSSGVLPYEQYF. The CDR3 DNA sequence: TGTGCCAGCAGCTCAGGGGTTCTCCCCTACGAGCAGTACTTC. The gene calls are TRBV7-2 and TRBJ2-7; the D gene is possibly TRBD1 (6 bases). The V gene lost 4 bases and the J gene lost 2 bases, with 12 bases spanning the gap. The CDR3 has 14 amino acids. In germline, CDR1 is SGHTA, CDR2 FQGNSA.